At least ten counts were recorded for the clone carrying this T cell receptor (beta chain). TCRdb re-analysed the RT-PCR reads in MiXCR, keeping a single row per CDR3 protein. In the table there are about 680,000 distinct CDR3 sequences, approximately 15% of which are singletons. Sequencing was performed on memory CD4+ T cells from blood. The sequence derives from a female donor in good health, serving as a healthy control.

The CDR3 DNA sequence: TGTGCCAGCAGCCAAGATTTAGCGGGACAGCGCTACGAGCAGTACTTC. This gives the protein CASSQDLAGQRYEQYF. The J gene is TRBJ2-7, the V gene TRBV4-2, with D perhaps matching TRBD2 (8 bases). The CDR3 is 16 residues long. V was cut by 0 bases and J by 3 bases, with 15 bases left in between. From germline, CDR1 is LGHNA and CDR2 YNFKEQ.